This TCR beta chain comes out of a study of cytomegalovirus exposure and HLA in healthy donors. Germline V gene lookup returns CDR1 WNHNN and CDR2 SYGVQD (reference sequence). The V end lost 4 bases, the J end lost 6 bases, and 13 bases lay between the germline ends. This CDR3 comprises 13 residues. 60 Vbeta and 13 Jbeta primers were used in PCR. The method was immunoSEQ multiplex PCR; TCRdb's version includes in-frame clones alone and lacks a portion of them. The table includes over 150,000 clones, roughly 65% detected once. This clone came up once. The V gene is TRBV10-1, the J gene TRBJ2-7; D is perhaps TRBD1 (7 bases). The receptor comes from a woman between 18 and 29 years old in good health and CMV-seropositive. Sequencing was performed on PBMCs. The CDR3 here is CASSVSGGTEQYF. The CDR3 nucleotides are TGCGCCAGCAGTGTCTCAGGGGGGACCGAGCAGTACTTC.